This T cell receptor beta chain was recorded in a study of chemoradiotherapy in HPV16-positive cancers. Points from the study as a whole: Only a couple of HPV16-positive patients supplied the functional HPV-specificity definition. Candidate HPV-specific clones and E7-related TCR motifs grew in tumor during treatment.

Here immunoSEQ multiplex PCR was the method, and the copy in TCRdb shows in-frame clones only, minus some. The sample lists about 22,000 clones; about two thirds were seen once. This clone has more than one count but fewer than ten. What it binds is not known. The CDR3 is made up of 16 amino acids. CDR1 SGHTA and CDR2 FQGNSA come from the germline V gene. Trimming took off 1 base at V and 8 bases at J, with 18 bases between the two ends. The source of this sequence is a human donor with HPV-associated anogenital cancer. This material was collected from a patient who underwent chemoradiotherapy. The chain carries TRBV7-2 and TRBJ1-3; D remains unclear. CDR3 amino acids: CASSLGGLSLKDTIYF. DNA of the CDR3: TGTGCCAGCAGCTTAGGAGGCCTTAGCCTGAAGGACACCATATATTTT.